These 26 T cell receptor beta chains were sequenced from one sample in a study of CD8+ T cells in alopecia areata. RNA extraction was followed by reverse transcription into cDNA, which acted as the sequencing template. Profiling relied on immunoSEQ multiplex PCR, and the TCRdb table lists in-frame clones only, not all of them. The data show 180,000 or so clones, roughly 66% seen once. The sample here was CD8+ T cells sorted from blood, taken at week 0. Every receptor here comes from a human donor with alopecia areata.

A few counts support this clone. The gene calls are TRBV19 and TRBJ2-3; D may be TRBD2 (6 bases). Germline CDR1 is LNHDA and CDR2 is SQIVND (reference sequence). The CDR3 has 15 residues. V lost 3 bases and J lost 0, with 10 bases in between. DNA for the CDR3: TGTGCCAGTAGTATTAGCGGAACTAGCACAGATACGCAGTATTTT. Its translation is CASSISGTSTDTQYF.

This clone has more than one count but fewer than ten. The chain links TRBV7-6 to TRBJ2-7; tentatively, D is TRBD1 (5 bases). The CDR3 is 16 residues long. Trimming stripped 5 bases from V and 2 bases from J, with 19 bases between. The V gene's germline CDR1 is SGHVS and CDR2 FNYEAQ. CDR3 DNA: TGTGCCAGCAGCCCAGAACGGACACGGGCGACCTACGAGCAGTACTTC. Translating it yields CASSPERTRATYEQYF.

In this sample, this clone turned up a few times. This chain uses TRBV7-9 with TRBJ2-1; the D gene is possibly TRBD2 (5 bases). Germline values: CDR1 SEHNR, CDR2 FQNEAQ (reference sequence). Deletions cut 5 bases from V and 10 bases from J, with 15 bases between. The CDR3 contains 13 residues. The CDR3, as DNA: TGTGCCAGCAGCGCCCAGAGGGTTGGAGAGCAGTTCTTC. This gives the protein CASSAQRVGEQFF.

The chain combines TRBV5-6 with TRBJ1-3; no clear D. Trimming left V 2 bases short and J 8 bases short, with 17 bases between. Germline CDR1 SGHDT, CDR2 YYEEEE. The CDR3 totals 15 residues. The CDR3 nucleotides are TGTGCCAGCAGCTTTCCCACGGGGAAGGAGCACACCATATATTTT. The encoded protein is CASSFPTGKEHTIYF.

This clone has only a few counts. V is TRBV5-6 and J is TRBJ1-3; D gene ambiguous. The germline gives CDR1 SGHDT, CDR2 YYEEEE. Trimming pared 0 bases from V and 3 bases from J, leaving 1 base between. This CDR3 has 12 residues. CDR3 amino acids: CASSLVGNTIYF. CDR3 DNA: TGTGCCAGCAGCTTGGTTGGAAACACCATATATTTT.

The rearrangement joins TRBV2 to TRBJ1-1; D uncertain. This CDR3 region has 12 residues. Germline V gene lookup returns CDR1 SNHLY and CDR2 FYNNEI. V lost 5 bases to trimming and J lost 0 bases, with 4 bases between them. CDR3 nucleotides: TGTGCCAGCAGTCCGGTGAACACTGAAGCTTTCTTT. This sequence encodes CASSPVNTEAFF.

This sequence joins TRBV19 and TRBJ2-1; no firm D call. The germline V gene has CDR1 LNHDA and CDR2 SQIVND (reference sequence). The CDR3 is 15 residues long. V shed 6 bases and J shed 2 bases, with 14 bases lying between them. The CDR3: CASSVLSVPYNEQFF. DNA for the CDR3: TGTGCCAGTAGCGTTTTGAGTGTTCCCTACAATGAGCAGTTCTTC.

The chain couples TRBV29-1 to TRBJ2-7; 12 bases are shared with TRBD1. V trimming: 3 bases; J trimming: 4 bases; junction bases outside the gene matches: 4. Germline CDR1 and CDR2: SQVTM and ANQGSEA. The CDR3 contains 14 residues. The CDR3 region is CSVEGTGGAYEQYF. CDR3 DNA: TGCAGCGTTGAGGGGACAGGGGGCGCTTACGAGCAGTACTTC.

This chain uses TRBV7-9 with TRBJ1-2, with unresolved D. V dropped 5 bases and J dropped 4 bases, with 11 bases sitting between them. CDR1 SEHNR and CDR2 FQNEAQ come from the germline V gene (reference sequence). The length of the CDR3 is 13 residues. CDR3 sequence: CASSQTPRYGYTF. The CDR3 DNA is TGTGCCAGCAGCCAAACACCTCGCTATGGCTACACCTTC.

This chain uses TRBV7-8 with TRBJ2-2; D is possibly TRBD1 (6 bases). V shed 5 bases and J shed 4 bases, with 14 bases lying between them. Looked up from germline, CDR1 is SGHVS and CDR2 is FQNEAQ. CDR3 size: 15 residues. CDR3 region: CASSPQGTITGELFF. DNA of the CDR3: TGTGCCAGCAGCCCGCAGGGGACGATCACCGGGGAGCTGTTTTTT.

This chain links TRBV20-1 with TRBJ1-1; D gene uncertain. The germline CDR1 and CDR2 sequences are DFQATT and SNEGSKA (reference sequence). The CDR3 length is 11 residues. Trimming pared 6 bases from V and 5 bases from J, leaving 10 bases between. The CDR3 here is CSAPLGTEAFF. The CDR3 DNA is TGCAGTGCCCCACTCGGAACTGAAGCTTTCTTT.

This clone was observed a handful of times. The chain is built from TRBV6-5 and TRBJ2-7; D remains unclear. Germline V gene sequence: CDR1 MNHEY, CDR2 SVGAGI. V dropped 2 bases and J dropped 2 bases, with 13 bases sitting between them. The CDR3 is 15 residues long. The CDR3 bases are TGTGCCAGCAGTTACCTCCGGGTCCTCGCCTACGAGCAGTACTTC. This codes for CASSYLRVLAYEQYF.

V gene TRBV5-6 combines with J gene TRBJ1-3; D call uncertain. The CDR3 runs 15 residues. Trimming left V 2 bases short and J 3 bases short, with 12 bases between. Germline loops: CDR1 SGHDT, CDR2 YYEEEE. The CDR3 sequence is CASSFSGFGGNTIYF. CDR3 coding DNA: TGTGCCAGCAGCTTCTCAGGATTTGGTGGAAACACCATATATTTT.

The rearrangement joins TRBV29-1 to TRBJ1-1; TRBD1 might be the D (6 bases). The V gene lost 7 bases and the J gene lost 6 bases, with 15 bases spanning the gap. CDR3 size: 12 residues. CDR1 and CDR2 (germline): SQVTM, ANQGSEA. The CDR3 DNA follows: TGCAGCGGGTCCACGGGGGCGGCTGAAGCTTTCTTT. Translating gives CSGSTGAAEAFF. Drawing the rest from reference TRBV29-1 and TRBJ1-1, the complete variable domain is SAVISQKPSRDICQRGTSLTIQCQVDSQVTMMFWYRQQPGQSLTLIATANQGSEATYESGFVIDKFPISRPNLTFSTLTVSNMSPEDSSIYLCSGSTGAAEAFFGQGTRLTVV.

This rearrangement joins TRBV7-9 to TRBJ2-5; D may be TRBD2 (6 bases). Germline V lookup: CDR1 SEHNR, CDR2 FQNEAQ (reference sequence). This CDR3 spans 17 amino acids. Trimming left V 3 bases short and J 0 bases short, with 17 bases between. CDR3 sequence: CASSFPAQGTDQETQYF. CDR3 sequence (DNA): TGTGCCAGCAGCTTCCCGGCCCAAGGGACTGACCAAGAGACCCAGTACTTC. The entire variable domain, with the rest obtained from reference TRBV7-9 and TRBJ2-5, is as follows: DTGVSQNPRHKITKRGQNVTFRCDPISEHNRLYWYRQTLGQGPEFLTYFQNEAQLEKSRLLSDRFSAERPKGSFSTLEIQRTEQGDSAMYLCASSFPAQGTDQETQYFGPGTRLLVL.

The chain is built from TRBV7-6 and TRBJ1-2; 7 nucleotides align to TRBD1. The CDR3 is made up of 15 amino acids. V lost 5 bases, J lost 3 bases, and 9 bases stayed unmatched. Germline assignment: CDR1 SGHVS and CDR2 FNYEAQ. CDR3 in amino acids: CASSPQGDSDYGYTF. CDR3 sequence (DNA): TGTGCCAGCAGCCCCCAGGGGGACTCGGACTATGGCTACACCTTC.

CDR3 residues: CSVGGTGGPETQYF. In DNA form, the CDR3 reads TGCAGCGTAGGGGGGACAGGGGGGCCGGAGACCCAGTACTTC. V is TRBV29-1 and J is TRBJ2-5; 11 bases map to TRBD1. This CDR3 spans 14 amino acids. CDR1 and CDR2 (germline): SQVTM, ANQGSEA. V lost 6 bases, J lost 5 bases, and 8 bases stayed unmatched.

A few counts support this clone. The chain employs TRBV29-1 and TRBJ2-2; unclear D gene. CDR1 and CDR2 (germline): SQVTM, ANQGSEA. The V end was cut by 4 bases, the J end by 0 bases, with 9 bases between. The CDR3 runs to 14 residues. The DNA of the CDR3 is TGCAGCGTTGTGGACGGCACGAACACCGGGGAGCTGTTTTTT. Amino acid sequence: CSVVDGTNTGELFF.

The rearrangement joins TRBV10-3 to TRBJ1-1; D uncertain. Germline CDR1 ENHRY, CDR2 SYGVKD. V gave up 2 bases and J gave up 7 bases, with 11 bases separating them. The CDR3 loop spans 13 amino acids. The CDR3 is CAISEVEGIEAFF. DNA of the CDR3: TGTGCCATCAGTGAGGTCGAGGGTATTGAAGCTTTCTTT.

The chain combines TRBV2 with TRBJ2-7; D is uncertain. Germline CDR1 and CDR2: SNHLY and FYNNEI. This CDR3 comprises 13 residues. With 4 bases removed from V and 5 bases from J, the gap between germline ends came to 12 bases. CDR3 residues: CASSAGAGNEQYF. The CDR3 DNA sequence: TGTGCCAGCAGTGCGGGTGCAGGAAACGAGCAGTACTTC.

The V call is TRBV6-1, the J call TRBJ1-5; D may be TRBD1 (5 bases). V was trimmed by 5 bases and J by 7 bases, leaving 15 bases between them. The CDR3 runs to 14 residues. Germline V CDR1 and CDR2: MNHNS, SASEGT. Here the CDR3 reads CASSRQGLGQPQHF. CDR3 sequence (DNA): TGTGCCAGCAGTAGGCAGGGATTGGGACAGCCCCAGCATTTT.

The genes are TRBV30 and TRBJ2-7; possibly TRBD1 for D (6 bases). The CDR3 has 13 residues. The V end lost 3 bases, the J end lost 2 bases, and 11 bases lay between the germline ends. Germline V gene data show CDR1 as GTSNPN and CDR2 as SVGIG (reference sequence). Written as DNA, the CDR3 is TGTGCCTGGAGGCCCAGGACAGCCTACGAGCAGTACTTC. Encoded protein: CAWRPRTAYEQYF.

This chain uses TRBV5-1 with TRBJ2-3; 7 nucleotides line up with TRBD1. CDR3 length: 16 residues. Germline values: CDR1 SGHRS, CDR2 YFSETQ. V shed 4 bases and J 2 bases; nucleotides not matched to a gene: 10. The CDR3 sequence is CASSRGQRSNTDTQYF. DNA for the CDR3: TGCGCCAGCAGCCGGGGACAGCGGAGTAACACAGATACGCAGTATTTT.

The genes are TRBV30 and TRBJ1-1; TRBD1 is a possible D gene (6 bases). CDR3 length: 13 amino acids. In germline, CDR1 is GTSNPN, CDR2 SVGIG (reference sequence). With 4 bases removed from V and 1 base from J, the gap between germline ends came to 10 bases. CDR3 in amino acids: CAWKEQGNTEAFF. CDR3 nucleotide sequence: TGTGCCTGGAAGGAACAGGGGAACACTGAAGCTTTCTTT.

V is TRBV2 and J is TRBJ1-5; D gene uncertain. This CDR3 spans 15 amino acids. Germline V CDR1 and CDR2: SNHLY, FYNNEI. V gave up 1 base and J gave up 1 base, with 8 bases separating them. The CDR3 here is CASSEVATSNQPQHF. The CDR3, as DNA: TGTGCCAGCAGTGAAGTGGCGACGAGCAATCAGCCCCAGCATTTT.

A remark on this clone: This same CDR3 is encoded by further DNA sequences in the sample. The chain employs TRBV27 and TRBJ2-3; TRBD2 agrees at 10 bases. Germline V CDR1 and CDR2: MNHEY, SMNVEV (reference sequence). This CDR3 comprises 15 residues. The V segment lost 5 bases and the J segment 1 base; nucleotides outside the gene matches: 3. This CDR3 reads CASSPGLAGTDTQYF. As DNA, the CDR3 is TGTGCCAGCAGTCCCGGACTAGCGGGCACAGATACGCAGTATTTT.